The rows below give T cell receptor beta chains drawn from one sample of a study of T cell responses to AZD1222 COVID-19 vaccine. The method was immunoSEQ multiplex PCR; TCRdb's version includes in-frame clones alone and lacks a portion of them. The sample carries about 150,000 clones, about 89% recorded once. The sample was peripheral blood, taken 28 days after the second dose of the MenACWY control vaccine. These receptors were collected from an adult who received the MenACWY meningococcal vaccine as a control. Both conserved end residues are part of each CDR3. D genes are given only for firm matches. A clone size is listed for some rows: how often the clone was seen (once, few, many), or a class if it is expanded.

DNA | CDR3 | J | D | size | V
TGTGCCAGCTCACCATTTCCGGTAGGGACAGGGCCCTCTGGGGCCAACGTCCTGACTTTC | CASSPFPVGTGPSGANVLTF | TRBJ2-6 | TRBD1 | . | TRBV18
TGTGCCAGCAGCTTAGACTGGCTCCGCGATGAGCAGTTCTTC | CASSLDWLRDEQFF | TRBJ2-1 | . | . | TRBV7-2
TGTGCCAGCAGTTACACAGGGTCGGGCAATCAGCCCCAGCATTTT | CASSYTGSGNQPQHF | TRBJ1-5 | . | . | TRBV6-6
TGTGCCAGCAGCTTAGCCCCCGGACAGGGGGCGGTTGGTGGCTACACCTTC | CASSLAPGQGAVGGYTF | TRBJ1-2 | TRBD1 | . | TRBV7-2
TGTGCTAGTGGTCCCCCGGGACTAGCTAACCAAGAGACCCAGTACTTC | CASGPPGLANQETQYF | TRBJ2-5 | TRBD2 | . | TRBV12-5
TGCAGCGTTGAAACTAGCGGGGGGGCTTATACGCAGTATTTT | CSVETSGGAYTQYF | TRBJ2-3 | TRBD2 | few | TRBV29-1
TGTGCCAGCAGCCAAGTCCGTTCCTACAATGAGCAGTTCTTC | CASSQVRSYNEQFF | TRBJ2-1 | . | . | TRBV14
TGTGCCAGCCGGACGGCGGGACTTTCGGCACCCCTCCACTTT | CASRTAGLSAPLHF | TRBJ1-6 | . | . | TRBV6-5
TGCGCCAGCAGCGACCGGGACAACGGATTCTATGGCTACACCTTC | CASSDRDNGFYGYTF | TRBJ1-2 | . | . | TRBV4-3
TGTGCCACCAGCGGATCCAGGGTTCGGGAGACCCAGTACTTC | CATSGSRVRETQYF | TRBJ2-5 | . | . | TRBV15
TGTGCCAGTAGTATAGGGATTGGAACAGATACGCAGTATTTT | CASSIGIGTDTQYF | TRBJ2-3 | . | . | TRBV19
TGTGCCAGCAGCTTCACCCCGGGGAACGGAGGAAACACCATATATTTT | CASSFTPGNGGNTIYF | TRBJ1-3 | . | . | TRBV5-6
TGTGCCAGCAGCCGACAGGGCCCGGATACGCAGTATTTT | CASSRQGPDTQYF | TRBJ2-3 | TRBD1 | . | TRBV3-1/TRBV3-2
TGCAGCGCCCCGGGGGCAGGGGGATATGGCTACACCTTC | CSAPGAGGYGYTF | TRBJ1-2 | TRBD1 | . | TRBV29-1
TGTGCCAGCAGCACTTACTTAAGCGGGAGAAGAGAGCAGTTCTTC | CASSTYLSGRREQFF | TRBJ2-1 | TRBD2 | . | TRBV14
TGTGCCAGCAGCTTAAGGCGGGAGGGGGATACGCAGTATTTT | CASSLRREGDTQYF | TRBJ2-3 | TRBD2 | . | TRBV7-9
TGTGCCAGCAGCTCAGGACTAGCGGGCCCCTACAATGAGCAGTTCTTC | CASSSGLAGPYNEQFF | TRBJ2-1 | TRBD2 | . | TRBV11-3
TGTGCCAGCAGCTTGCAGGGGTCACCCCTCCACTTT | CASSLQGSPLHF | TRBJ1-6 | . | . | TRBV12-3/TRBV12-4
TGTGCCAGTAGCTTCGGGACAGGGGGTGAGACCCAGTACTTC | CASSFGTGGETQYF | TRBJ2-5 | TRBD1 | . | TRBV19
TGTGCCAGCAGCAGACAGGGGGCCTACGAGCAGTACTTC | CASSRQGAYEQYF | TRBJ2-7 | TRBD1 | . | TRBV12-3/TRBV12-4
TGTGCCAGCAGCAAACCGTCCGGACAGGGGGAGTTGGGCTACACCTTC | CASSKPSGQGELGYTF | TRBJ1-2 | TRBD1 | . | TRBV7-2
TGTGCCAGCAGCTTTGGACAGGGGGTTAACTATGGCTACACCTTC | CASSFGQGVNYGYTF | TRBJ1-2 | TRBD1 | . | TRBV7-9
TGTGCCAGCAGTGGCCAATGGGGCAATCAGCCCCAGCATTTT | CASSGQWGNQPQHF | TRBJ1-5 | . | . | TRBV6-2/TRBV6-3
TGTGCCAGCAGTTCGACGCAACTAGCGGGAACGGGTACGCAGTATTTT | CASSSTQLAGTGTQYF | TRBJ2-3 | TRBD2 | . | TRBV28
TGCAGCGTCGAGGACAGGAAAAACACTGAAGCTTTCTTT | CSVEDRKNTEAFF | TRBJ1-1 | TRBD1 | . | TRBV29-1
TGTGCCAGCTCACCCGACAGGGTGGGCACTGAAGCTTTCTTT | CASSPDRVGTEAFF | TRBJ1-1 | TRBD1 | . | TRBV18
TGTGCCAGCAGTTTTGAAAACATTCAGTACTTC | CASSFENIQYF | TRBJ2-4 | . | . | TRBV28
TGTGCCAGCAGAGACAGGGAGAGGGTTTCACCCCTCCACTTT | CASRDRERVSPLHF | TRBJ1-6 | TRBD1 | . | TRBV6-5
TGTGCCAGTAGAGACGGACTCATGAACACTGAAGCTTTCTTT | CASRDGLMNTEAFF | TRBJ1-1 | . | . | TRBV19
TGTGCCAGCAGCGAGGGGGGAGGGGTAGGCTATGGCTACACCTTC | CASSEGGGVGYGYTF | TRBJ1-2 | . | . | TRBV9
TGCAGCGTGGGACAGGGTGCGTACGAGCAGTACTTC | CSVGQGAYEQYF | TRBJ2-7 | TRBD1 | once | TRBV29-1
TGTGCCACCAGCAGAGATCGGACGGACTTCGCTGGAAACACCATATATTTT | CATSRDRTDFAGNTIYF | TRBJ1-3 | . | . | TRBV15
TGCGCCAGCAGCCAAGGGGCGGCGACGGGGGACACAGATACGCAGTATTTT | CASSQGAATGDTDTQYF | TRBJ2-3 | . | . | TRBV4-3
TGTGCCAGCAGGACACTAGGCAGATCAGATACGCAGTATTTT | CASRTLGRSDTQYF | TRBJ2-3 | . | . | TRBV19
TGCGCCAGCAGCTTGGGGGGACAGCAGAACACTGAAGCTTTCTTT | CASSLGGQQNTEAFF | TRBJ1-1 | TRBD1 | once | TRBV5-1
TGTGCCAGCGGAACTGGAAGCACAGATACGCAGTATTTT | CASGTGSTDTQYF | TRBJ2-3 | . | . | TRBV11-3
TGTGCCAGCAGCTCCGAGTCTTGGCCCCAGCATTTT | CASSSESWPQHF | TRBJ1-5 | . | . | TRBV7-9
TGTGCCAGCAGTTATGGCGGGGGGTTTTACAATGAGCAGTTCTTC | CASSYGGGFYNEQFF | TRBJ2-1 | TRBD2 | . | TRBV6-5
TGTGCCAGCAGCTCCGAGGGGTACGAGCAGTACTTC | CASSSEGYEQYF | TRBJ2-7 | . | . | TRBV7-9
TGTGCCAGCGGTGGGACCTCCTACAATGAGCAGTTCTTC | CASGGTSYNEQFF | TRBJ2-1 | . | . | TRBV28
TGTGCCAGCAGTTCAGGCAATCAGCCCCAGCATTTT | CASSSGNQPQHF | TRBJ1-5 | . | . | TRBV12-3/TRBV12-4
TGCGCCAGCAGCCCCGGGGAGTCCAATCAGCCCCAGCATTTT | CASSPGESNQPQHF | TRBJ1-5 | . | . | TRBV5-1
TGTGCCAGCTCACCCACAGGACAGGGGGCGCGGACAGATACGCAGTATTTT | CASSPTGQGARTDTQYF | TRBJ2-3 | TRBD1 | few | TRBV18
TGTGCCAGCAATGAAGCGGGAGTAGAAAACAATGAGCAGTTCTTC | CASNEAGVENNEQFF | TRBJ2-1 | TRBD2 | . | TRBV19
TGTGCCAGCAGCCAAGAGGCTTCGGGCGGGAGGGCCACCTACGAGCAGTACTTC | CASSQEASGGRATYEQYF | TRBJ2-7 | TRBD2 | . | TRBV14
TGCGCCAGCAGCCAAGTTAATTGGAGGGGGCTGTGGGGCTACACCTTC | CASSQVNWRGLWGYTF | TRBJ1-2 | TRBD1 | . | TRBV4-3
TGTGCCAGCAGAAGGACAGGGGGTGGGCAGCCCCAGCATTTT | CASRRTGGGQPQHF | TRBJ1-5 | TRBD1 | . | TRBV28
TGTGCCAGCTCACCCCGGGACGGGGATGGCTACACCTTC | CASSPRDGDGYTF | TRBJ1-2 | . | . | TRBV18
TGTGCCAGTAGTATAGGGTCAGTCGCCTACGAGCAGTACTTC | CASSIGSVAYEQYF | TRBJ2-7 | . | once | TRBV19
TGTGCCAGCAGCAAAGTAACCAGGGGAACCTATGGCTACACCTTC | CASSKVTRGTYGYTF | TRBJ1-2 | . | once | TRBV21-1
TGTGCCAGCAGCTTGTTCAACAGAGCTAACTATGGCTACACCTTC | CASSLFNRANYGYTF | TRBJ1-2 | . | . | TRBV5-6
TGTGCCAGCAGTACCCCCACCGGGACAGGGTTTAACTATGGCTACACCTTC | CASSTPTGTGFNYGYTF | TRBJ1-2 | TRBD1 | . | TRBV27
TGTGCCAGCAGTTTATTTATCGGGTTGCTACCCAAACCTGATTCCTACGAGCAGTACTTC | CASSLFIGLLPKPDSYEQYF | TRBJ2-7 | . | medium-sized | TRBV28